The 21 T cell receptor beta chains presented below share a single source sample, sequenced in a study of molecular identifiers for immune sequencing clone quantification. TCRdb called the PCR reads again in MiXCR, with one record for every CDR3 protein. Seen here are about 39,000 distinct CDR3 sequences, about 18% observed once, and the top ten hold 6.7%. The sequenced material came from naive CD8+ T cells from blood, with Jurkat cell RNA spiked in. Subset given: FACS-sorted CD8+CD4-CCR7+CD45RA+ naive T cells. These receptors were collected from a human donor in good health. Some libraries in this study had Jurkat cell RNA spiked in.

The chain couples TRBV2 to TRBJ2-1, with a weak D call TRBD1 (5 bases). V was cut by 6 bases and J by 5 bases, with 14 bases left in between. In germline, CDR1 is SNHLY, CDR2 FYNNEI. This CDR3 comprises 14 residues. CDR3 nucleotides: TGTGCCAGCAGAGTTCCAATGACAGACAATGAGCAGTTCTTC. Amino acid sequence: CASRVPMTDNEQFF.

This clonotype was detected many times. The chain recombines TRBV28 with TRBJ2-1; 9 bases are a match to TRBD1. CDR1 and CDR2 (germline): MDHEN, SYDVKM. The trim removed 4 bases at V and 6 bases at J, leaving 13 bases unmatched. The CDR3 runs 17 residues. The CDR3 here is CASSSLPGTGSFNEQFF. CDR3 coding DNA: TGTGCCAGCAGTTCACTGCCCGGGACAGGGTCTTTCAATGAGCAGTTCTTC.

This clonotype was observed at least ten times. This chain links TRBV6-2 or TRBV6-3 with TRBJ2-2; 8 bases are shared with TRBD1. Germline V gene data show CDR1 as MNHEY and CDR2 as SVGEGT. This CDR3 has 15 residues. Trimming cost V 7 bases and J 3 bases; bases outside gene matches: 7. The CDR3 coding sequence is TGTGCCAGCAATTTCAGGGGGCAGGACACCGGGGAGCTGTTTTTT. Its translation is CASNFRGQDTGELFF.

In this sample, this clonotype turned up a few times. The V and J genes are TRBV11-1 and TRBJ2-1; 7 bases fit TRBD1. J gave up 6 bases and V 10 bases, and 9 bases lay outside the gene matches. CDR1 is SGHAT, CDR2 FQDESV, per germline (reference sequence). CDR3 length: 13 residues. For the CDR3, the DNA is TGTGCCATCACTCCGGACAGGACCAATGAGCAGTTCTTC. Its translation is CAITPDRTNEQFF. The full variable domain, with the rest looked up from reference TRBV11-1 and TRBJ2-1, is EAEVAQSPRYKITEKSQAVAFWCDPISGHATLYWYRQILGQGPELLVQFQDESVVDDSQLPKDRFSAERLKGVDSTLKIQPAELGDSAMYLCAITPDRTNEQFFGPGTRLTVL.

In its sample, this clonotype was seen many times. The chain is built from TRBV12-3 or TRBV12-4 and TRBJ2-7; a possible D gene is TRBD1 (5 bases). CDR3 length equals 15 residues. V lost 7 bases to trimming and J lost 1 base, with 17 bases between them. The CDR3 is CASTAGHTSSYEQYF. CDR3 in DNA: TGTGCCAGCACCGCTGGACACACCAGTTCCTACGAGCAGTACTTC.

This clonotype appeared many times. The J gene is TRBJ2-1, the V gene TRBV12-3 or TRBV12-4; D is uncertain. Trimming stripped 4 bases from V and 10 bases from J, with 14 bases between. CDR3 length: 13 amino acids. Written as DNA, the CDR3 is TGTGCCAGCAGTTCTGTTTGGATAGGCGAGCAGTTCTTC. Amino acid sequence: CASSSVWIGEQFF.

Many counts were recorded for this clonotype. This chain joins TRBV29-1 and TRBJ1-2; tentative D call: TRBD1 (6 bases). The CDR3 runs 13 residues. The germline V gene encodes CDR1 SQVTM and CDR2 ANQGSEA. The V end was cut by 2 bases, the J end by 2 bases, with 9 bases between. CDR3 DNA: TGCAGCGTTGAAATCCAGGGGAACTATGGCTACACCTTC. Its protein product is CSVEIQGNYGYTF.

In regard to this clonotype: This could be a read error, since a much larger clone is one nucleotide away. The gene calls are TRBV7-6 and TRBJ2-7; no clear D gene. The germline gives CDR1 SGHVS, CDR2 FNYEAQ. CDR3 length: 15 amino acids. CDR3 in amino acids: CAGSLEMASSYEQYF. The CDR3 DNA reads TGTGCCGGCAGCTTAGAGATGGCAAGCTCCTACGAGCAGTACTTC. Looking up the rest from reference TRBV7-6 and TRBJ2-7 gives the full variable domain: GAGVSQSPRYKVTKRGQDVALRCDPISGHVSLYWYRQALGQGPEFLTYFNYEAQQDKSGLPNDRFSAERPEGSISTLTIQRTEQRDSAMYRCAGSLEMASSYEQYFGPGTRLTVT.

This clonotype was counted ten times or more. The V call is TRBV27, the J call TRBJ1-1, with 10 positions matching TRBD1. V dropped 3 bases and J dropped 2; count of bases not matched to a gene: 3. Germline CDR1 is MNHEY and CDR2 is SMNVEV (reference sequence). This CDR3 has 15 amino acids. CDR3 sequence: CASSFMTGGNTEAFF. In nucleotides, the CDR3 is TGTGCCAGCAGTTTTATGACAGGGGGCAACACTGAAGCTTTCTTT.

This clonotype was seen many times. V is TRBV27 and J is TRBJ2-1; 9 bases align to TRBD1. The CDR3 sequence is 13 residues long. The V gene end was trimmed by 8 bases and the J gene end by 9 bases; junction bases not matched to a gene: 8. CDR1 MNHEY and CDR2 SMNVEV come from the germline V gene (reference sequence). CDR3 region: CASAWDRVSEQFF. The CDR3, as DNA: TGTGCCAGCGCATGGGACAGGGTCAGTGAGCAGTTCTTC.

About this clonotype: A much more abundant neighbour one base away suggests this may be a read error. This chain joins TRBV7-8 and TRBJ2-3; D gene ambiguous. This CDR3 has 16 residues. Germline loops: CDR1 SGHVS, CDR2 FQNEAQ. In DNA, the CDR3 is TGTGCCCGCAGCTTATACCGGGTCGCTAGCACAGATACGCAGTATTTT. Residues: CARSLYRVASTDTQYF.

There are many counts of this clonotype. The chain recombines TRBV29-1 with TRBJ2-3; D ambiguous. Germline CDR1 reads SQVTM; CDR2 reads ANQGSEA. V dropped 4 bases and J dropped 6 bases, with 8 bases sitting between them. CDR3 length: 11 amino acids. CDR3 DNA sequence: TGCAGCGTTGTTTTCCGGGATACGCAGTATTTT. Residues: CSVVFRDTQYF.

Points on this clonotype: This may stem from a read error, because a much larger clone lies one nucleotide away. The chain uses TRBV2 and TRBJ2-7, with D unclear. CDR3 size: 11 residues. Per the germline V gene, CDR1 is SNHLY and CDR2 is FYNNEI. The CDR3 is CAGSTAYEQYF. The CDR3 DNA reads TGTGCCGGCAGTACAGCGTACGAGCAGTACTTC.

At least ten counts were recorded for this clonotype. This chain links TRBV7-2 with TRBJ2-1; weak D call: TRBD1 (5 bases). In germline, CDR1 is SGHTA, CDR2 FQGNSA. This CDR3 spans 17 amino acids. The V gene lost 1 base and the J gene lost 3 bases, with 16 bases spanning the gap. Written as DNA, the CDR3 is TGTGCCAGCAGCTTAGGTGCAGGGTGGACCTACTACAATGAGCAGTTCTTC. Its translation is CASSLGAGWTYYNEQFF. Filled out from reference TRBV7-2 and TRBJ2-1, the complete variable domain reads GAGVSQSPSNKVTEKGKDVELRCDPISGHTALYWYRQSLGQGLEFLIYFQGNSAPDKSGLPSDRFSAERTGGSVSTLTIQRTQQEDSAVYLCASSLGAGWTYYNEQFFGPGTRLTVL.

In its sample, this clonotype ranks as medium-sized. The chain couples TRBV7-9 to TRBJ2-2; a possible D gene is TRBD1 (6 bases). The CDR3 consists of 15 residues. Per the germline V gene, CDR1 is SEHNR and CDR2 is FQNEAQ (reference sequence). Deletions cut 5 bases from V and 1 base from J, with 11 bases between. CDR3 sequence (DNA): TGTGCCAGCAGCGATCCACAGGGGAACACCGGGGAGCTGTTTTTT. This codes for CASSDPQGNTGELFF.

Ten or more counts support this clonotype. The rearrangement uses TRBV12-3 or TRBV12-4 and TRBJ2-5; D possibly corresponds to TRBD1 (6 bases). The CDR3 spans 14 residues. With 7 bases removed from V and 5 bases from J, the gap between germline ends came to 17 bases. The CDR3 region is CASTEQGISETQYF. In DNA, the CDR3 is TGTGCCAGCACCGAACAGGGTATTAGCGAGACCCAGTACTTC.

A remark on this clonotype: Given a much more abundant clone one base away, this may be a read error. V usage is TRBV11-2 and J usage is TRBJ2-7; D remains ambiguous. V was shortened by 5 bases and J by 2 bases, with 4 bases between the two germline ends. This CDR3 contains 11 residues. Germline CDR1 is SGHAT and CDR2 is FQNNGV. CDR3 sequence: CASSHTYEQYF. The CDR3 nucleotides read TGTGCCAGCAGCCATACCTACGAGCAGTACTTC. Filled out from reference TRBV11-2 and TRBJ2-7, the complete variable domain reads EAGVAQSPRYKIIEKRQSVAFWCNPISGHATLYWYQQILGQGPKLLIQFQNNGVVDDSQLPKDRFSAERLKGVDSTLKIQPAKLEDSAVYLCASSHTYEQYFGPGTRLTVT.

Note on this clonotype: A much larger clone is a single base away; this may be a read error. Given the absence of the conserved phenylalanine or tryptophan at the CDR3 end, a read error is likely. V gene TRBV4-2 combines with J gene TRBJ2-2; a weak D match, TRBD1 (6 bases). The CDR3 has 15 amino acids. Germline V gene sequence: CDR1 LGHNA, CDR2 YNFKEQ. V was trimmed by 4 bases and J by 3 bases, leaving 12 bases between them. As DNA, the CDR3 is TGTGCCAGCAGCCTCCGGGACACCTACACCGGGGAGCTGTTTCTT. It yields the protein CASSLRDTYTGELFL.

This clonotype has ten or more counts. The chain joins TRBV28 to TRBJ2-7; 7 bases fit TRBD1. The V gene end was trimmed by 8 bases and the J gene end by 0 bases; junction bases not matched to a gene: 16. The CDR3 loop spans 17 amino acids. Germline loops: CDR1 MDHEN, CDR2 SYDVKM. CDR3 loop: CASLSPRPGQPSYEQYF. CDR3 DNA sequence: TGTGCCAGCCTGTCCCCACGGCCGGGACAGCCCTCCTACGAGCAGTACTTC.

About this clonotype itself: Given a much more abundant clone one base away, this may be a read error. J is TRBJ2-2 and V is TRBV28; maybe TRBD1 (5 bases). The CDR3 totals 15 residues. V was shortened by 4 bases and J by 2 bases, with 11 bases between the two germline ends. Germline CDR1 reads MDHEN; CDR2 reads SYDVKM. CDR3: CASSSSTENTGELFF. The CDR3 bases are TGTGCCAGCAGTTCCTCGACAGAAAACACCGGGGAGCTGTTTTTT.

There are many counts of this clonotype. This chain links TRBV28 with TRBJ2-1; D is undetermined. The CDR3 sequence is 14 residues long. V gave up 3 bases and J gave up 0 bases, with 6 bases separating them. CDR1 is MDHEN and CDR2 is SYDVKM in the germline V gene. The CDR3 loop is CASSFSSSYNEQFF. DNA of the CDR3: TGTGCCAGCAGTTTTAGTAGCTCCTACAATGAGCAGTTCTTC.